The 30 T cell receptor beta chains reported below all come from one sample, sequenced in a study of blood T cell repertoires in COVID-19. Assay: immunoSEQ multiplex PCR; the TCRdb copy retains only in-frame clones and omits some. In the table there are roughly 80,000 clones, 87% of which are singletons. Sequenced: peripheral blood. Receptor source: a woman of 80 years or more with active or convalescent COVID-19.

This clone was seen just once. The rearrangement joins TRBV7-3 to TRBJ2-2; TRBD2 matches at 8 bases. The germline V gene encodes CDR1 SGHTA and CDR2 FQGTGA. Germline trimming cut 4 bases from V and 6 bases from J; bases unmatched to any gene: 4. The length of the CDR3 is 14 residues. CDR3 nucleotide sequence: TGTGCCAGCAGCTCCGGGGGGGGAGCCGGGGAGCTGTTTTTT. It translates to CASSSGGGAGELFF.

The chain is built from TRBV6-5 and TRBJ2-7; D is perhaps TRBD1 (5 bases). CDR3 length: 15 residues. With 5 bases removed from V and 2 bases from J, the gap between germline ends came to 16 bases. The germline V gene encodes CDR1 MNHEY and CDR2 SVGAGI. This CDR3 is CASSRSPQETYEQYF. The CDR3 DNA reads TGTGCCAGCAGTCGAAGCCCACAGGAGACCTACGAGCAGTACTTC.

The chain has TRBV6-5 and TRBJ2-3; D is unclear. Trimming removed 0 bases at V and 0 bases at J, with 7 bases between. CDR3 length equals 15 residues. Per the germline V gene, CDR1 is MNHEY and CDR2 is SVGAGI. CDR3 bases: TGTGCCAGCAGTTACTCGTCAGTTAGCACAGATACGCAGTATTTT. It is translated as CASSYSSVSTDTQYF.

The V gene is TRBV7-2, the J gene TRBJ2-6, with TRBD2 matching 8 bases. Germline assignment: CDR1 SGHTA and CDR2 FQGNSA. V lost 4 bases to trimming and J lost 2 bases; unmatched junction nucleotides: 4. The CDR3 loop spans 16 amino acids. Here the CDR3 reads CASSSSGGPGANVLTF. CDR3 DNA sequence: TGTGCCAGCAGCTCGTCGGGGGGGCCTGGGGCCAACGTCCTGACTTTC.

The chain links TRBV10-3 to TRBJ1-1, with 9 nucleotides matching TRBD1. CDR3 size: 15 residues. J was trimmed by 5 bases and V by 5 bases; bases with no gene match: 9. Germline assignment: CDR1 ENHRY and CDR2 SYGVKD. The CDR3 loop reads CAISTPGQGSTEAFF. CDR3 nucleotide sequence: TGTGCCATCAGTACTCCGGGACAGGGAAGTACTGAAGCTTTCTTT.

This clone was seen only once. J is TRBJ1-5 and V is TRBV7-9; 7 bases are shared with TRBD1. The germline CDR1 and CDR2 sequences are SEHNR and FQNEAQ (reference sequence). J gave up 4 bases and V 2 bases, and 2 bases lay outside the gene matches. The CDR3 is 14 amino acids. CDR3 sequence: CASSLSTGNQPQHF. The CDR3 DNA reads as TGTGCCAGCAGCTTATCGACAGGGAATCAGCCCCAGCATTTT.

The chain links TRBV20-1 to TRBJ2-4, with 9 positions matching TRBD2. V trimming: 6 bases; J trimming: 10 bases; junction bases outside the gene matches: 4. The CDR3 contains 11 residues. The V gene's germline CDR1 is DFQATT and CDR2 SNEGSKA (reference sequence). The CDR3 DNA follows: TGCAGTGCCAGGACTAGCGCGATTCAGTACTTC. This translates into CSARTSAIQYF.

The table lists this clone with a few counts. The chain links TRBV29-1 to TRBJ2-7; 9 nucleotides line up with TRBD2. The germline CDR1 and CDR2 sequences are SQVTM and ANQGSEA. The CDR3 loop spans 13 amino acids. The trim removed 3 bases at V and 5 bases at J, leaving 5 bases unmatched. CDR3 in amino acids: CSVDASGKNEQYF. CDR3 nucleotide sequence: TGCAGCGTTGACGCTAGCGGGAAAAACGAGCAGTACTTC.

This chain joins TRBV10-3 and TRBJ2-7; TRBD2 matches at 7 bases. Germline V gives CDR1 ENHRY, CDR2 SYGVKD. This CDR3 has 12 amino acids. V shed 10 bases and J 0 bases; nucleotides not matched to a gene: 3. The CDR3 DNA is TGTGCCACTTCTAGCGGCTCCTACGAGCAGTACTTC. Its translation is CATSSGSYEQYF.

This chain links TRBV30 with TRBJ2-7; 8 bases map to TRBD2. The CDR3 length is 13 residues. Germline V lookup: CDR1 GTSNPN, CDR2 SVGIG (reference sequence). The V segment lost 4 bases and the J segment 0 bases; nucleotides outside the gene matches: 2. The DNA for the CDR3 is TGTGCCTGGACTAGCGGGTTCTCCTACGAGCAGTACTTC. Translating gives CAWTSGFSYEQYF.

The chain's CDR3 is CASSQGSGRSNEQFF. CDR3 in DNA: TGTGCCAGCAGTCAGGGTAGCGGGAGGAGTAATGAGCAGTTCTTC. This chain links TRBV6-5 with TRBJ2-1; 10 bases line up with TRBD2. The CDR3 totals 15 residues. V shed 5 bases and J 7 bases; nucleotides not matched to a gene: 8. Per the germline V gene, CDR1 is MNHEY and CDR2 is SVGAGI.

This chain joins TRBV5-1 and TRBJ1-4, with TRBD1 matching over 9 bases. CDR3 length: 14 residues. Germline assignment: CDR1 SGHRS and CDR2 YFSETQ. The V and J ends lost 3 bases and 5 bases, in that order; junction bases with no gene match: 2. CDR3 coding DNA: TGCGCCAGCAGCTCGGACAGGGGAAATGAAAAACTGTTTTTT. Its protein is CASSSDRGNEKLFF.

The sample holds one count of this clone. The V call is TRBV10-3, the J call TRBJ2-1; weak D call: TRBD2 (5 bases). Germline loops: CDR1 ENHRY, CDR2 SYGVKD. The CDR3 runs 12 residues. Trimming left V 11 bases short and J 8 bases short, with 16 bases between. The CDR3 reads CAHQIPGDEQFF. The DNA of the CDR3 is TGTGCCCACCAGATTCCCGGGGATGAGCAGTTCTTC.

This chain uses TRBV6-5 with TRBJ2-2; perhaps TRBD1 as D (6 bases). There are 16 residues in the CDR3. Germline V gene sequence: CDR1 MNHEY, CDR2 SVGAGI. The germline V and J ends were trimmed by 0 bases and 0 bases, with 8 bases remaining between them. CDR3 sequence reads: CASSYSSGANTGELFF. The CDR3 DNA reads TGTGCCAGCAGTTACTCGTCAGGGGCGAACACCGGGGAGCTGTTTTTT.

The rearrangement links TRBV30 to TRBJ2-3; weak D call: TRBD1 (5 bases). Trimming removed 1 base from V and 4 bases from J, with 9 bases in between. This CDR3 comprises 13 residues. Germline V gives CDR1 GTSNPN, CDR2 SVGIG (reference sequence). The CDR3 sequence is CAWSARVADTQYF. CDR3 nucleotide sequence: TGTGCCTGGAGTGCCAGGGTTGCAGATACGCAGTATTTT.

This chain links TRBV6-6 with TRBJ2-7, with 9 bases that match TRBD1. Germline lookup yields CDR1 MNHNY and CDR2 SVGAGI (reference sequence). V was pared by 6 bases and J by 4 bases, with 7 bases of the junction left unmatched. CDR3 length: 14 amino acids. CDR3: CASRTGTGIYEQYF. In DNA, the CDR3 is TGTGCCAGCAGAACCGGGACAGGGATATACGAGCAGTACTTC.

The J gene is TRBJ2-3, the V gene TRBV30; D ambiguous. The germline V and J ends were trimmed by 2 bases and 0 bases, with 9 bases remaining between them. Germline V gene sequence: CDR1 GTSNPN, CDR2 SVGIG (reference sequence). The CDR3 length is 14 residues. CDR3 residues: CAWSRSLSTDTQYF. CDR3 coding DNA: TGTGCCTGGAGTAGGAGTCTGAGCACAGATACGCAGTATTTT.

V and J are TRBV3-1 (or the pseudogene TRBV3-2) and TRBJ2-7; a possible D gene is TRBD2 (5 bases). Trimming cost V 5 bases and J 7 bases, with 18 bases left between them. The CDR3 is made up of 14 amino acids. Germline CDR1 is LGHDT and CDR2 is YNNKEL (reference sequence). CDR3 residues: CASSSYGEGGEQYF. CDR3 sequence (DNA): TGTGCCAGCAGCTCCTACGGCGAGGGTGGGGAGCAGTACTTC.

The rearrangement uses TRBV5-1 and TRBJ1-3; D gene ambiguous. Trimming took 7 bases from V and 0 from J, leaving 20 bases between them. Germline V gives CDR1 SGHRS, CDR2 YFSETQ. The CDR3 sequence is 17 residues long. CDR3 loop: CASGNGLLEHSGNTIYF. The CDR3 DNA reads TGCGCCAGCGGAAATGGACTTCTCGAACACTCTGGAAACACCATATATTTT. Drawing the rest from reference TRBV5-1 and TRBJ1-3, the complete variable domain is KAGVTQTPRYLIKTRGQQVTLSCSPISGHRSVSWYQQTPGQGLQFLFEYFSETQRNKGNFPGRFSGRQFSNSRSEMNVSTLELGDSALYLCASGNGLLEHSGNTIYFGEGSWLTVV.

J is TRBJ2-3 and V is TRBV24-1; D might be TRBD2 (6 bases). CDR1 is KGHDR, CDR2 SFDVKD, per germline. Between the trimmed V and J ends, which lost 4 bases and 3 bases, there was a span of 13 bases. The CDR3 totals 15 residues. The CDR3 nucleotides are TGTGCCACCAGTGAGGGACGGGGGTGGACAGATACGCAGTATTTT. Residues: CATSEGRGWTDTQYF.

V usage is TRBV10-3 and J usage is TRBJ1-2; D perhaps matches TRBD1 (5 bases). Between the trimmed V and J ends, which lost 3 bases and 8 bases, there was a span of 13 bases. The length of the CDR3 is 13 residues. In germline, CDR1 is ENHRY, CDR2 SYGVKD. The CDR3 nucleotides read TGTGCCATCAGTGACACAGGCATCGGAGGCTACACCTTC. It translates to CAISDTGIGGYTF.

CDR3 nucleotide sequence: TGTGCCAGCAGTCCCCGGACTAGCGGGGGGAGTGAGCAGTACTTC. Translated, it gives CASSPRTSGGSEQYF. The chain carries TRBV6-2 or TRBV6-3 and TRBJ2-7; TRBD2 matches 14 bases. Trimming cost V 5 bases and J 7 bases; bases outside gene matches: 7. Germline CDR1 MNHEY, CDR2 SVGEGT. There are 15 residues in the CDR3.

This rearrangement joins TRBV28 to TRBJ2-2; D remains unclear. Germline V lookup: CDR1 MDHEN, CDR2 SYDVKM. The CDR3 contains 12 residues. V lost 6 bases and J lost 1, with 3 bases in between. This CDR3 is CASSLNTGELFF. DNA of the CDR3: TGTGCCAGCAGCCTGAACACCGGGGAGCTGTTTTTT. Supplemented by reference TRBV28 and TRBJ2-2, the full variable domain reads DVKVTQSSRYLVKRTGEKVFLECVQDMDHENMFWYRQDPGLGLRLIYFSYDVKMKEKGDIPEGYSVSREKKERFSLILESASTNQTSMYLCASSLNTGELFFGEGSRLTVL.

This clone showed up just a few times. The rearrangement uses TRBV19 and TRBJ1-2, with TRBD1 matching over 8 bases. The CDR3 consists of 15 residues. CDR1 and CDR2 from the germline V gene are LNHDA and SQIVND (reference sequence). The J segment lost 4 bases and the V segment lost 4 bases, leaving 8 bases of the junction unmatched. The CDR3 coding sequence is TGTGCCAGTAGTACCCGGGACAGGAGCTTCTATGGCTACACCTTC. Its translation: CASSTRDRSFYGYTF. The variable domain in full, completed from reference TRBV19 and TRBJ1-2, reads DGGITQSPKYLFRKEGQNVTLSCEQNLNHDAMYWYRQDPGQGLRLIYYSQIVNDFQKGDIAEGYSVSREKKESFPLTVTSAQKNPTAFYLCASSTRDRSFYGYTFGSGTRLTVV.

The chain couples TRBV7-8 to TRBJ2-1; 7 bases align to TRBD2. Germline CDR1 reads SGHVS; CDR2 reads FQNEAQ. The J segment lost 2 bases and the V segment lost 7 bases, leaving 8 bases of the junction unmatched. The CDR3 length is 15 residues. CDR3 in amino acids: CASIKAGWAYNEQFF. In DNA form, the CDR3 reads TGTGCCAGCATCAAAGCGGGGTGGGCCTACAATGAGCAGTTCTTC.

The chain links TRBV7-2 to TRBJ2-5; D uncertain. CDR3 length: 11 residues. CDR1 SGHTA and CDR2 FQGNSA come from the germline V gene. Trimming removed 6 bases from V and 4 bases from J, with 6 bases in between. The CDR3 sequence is CASRLGETQYF. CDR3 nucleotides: TGTGCCAGCAGACTCGGAGAGACCCAGTACTTC.

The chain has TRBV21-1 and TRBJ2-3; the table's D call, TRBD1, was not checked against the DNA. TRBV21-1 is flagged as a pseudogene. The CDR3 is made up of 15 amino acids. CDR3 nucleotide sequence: TGTGCCAGCAGCCCCGGGGGACAGGGCACAGATACGCAGTATTTT. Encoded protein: CASSPGGQGTDTQYF.

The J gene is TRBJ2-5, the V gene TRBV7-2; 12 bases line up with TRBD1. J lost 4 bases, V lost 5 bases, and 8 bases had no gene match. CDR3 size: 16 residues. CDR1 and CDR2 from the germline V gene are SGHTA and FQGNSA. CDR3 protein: CASSPTGTGGRETQYF. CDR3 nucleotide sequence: TGTGCCAGCAGCCCAACCGGGACAGGGGGCAGAGAGACCCAGTACTTC.

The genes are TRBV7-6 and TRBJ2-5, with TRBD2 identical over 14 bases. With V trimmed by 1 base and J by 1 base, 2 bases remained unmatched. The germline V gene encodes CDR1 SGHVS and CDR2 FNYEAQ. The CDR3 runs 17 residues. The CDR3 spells CASSLGGLAGGQETQYF. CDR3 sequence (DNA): TGTGCCAGCAGCTTAGGCGGACTAGCGGGGGGCCAAGAGACCCAGTACTTC.

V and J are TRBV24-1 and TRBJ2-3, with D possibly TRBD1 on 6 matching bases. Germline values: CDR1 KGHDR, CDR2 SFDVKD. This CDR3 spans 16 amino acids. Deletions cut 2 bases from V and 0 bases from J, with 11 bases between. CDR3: CATSDWRQGSTDTQYF. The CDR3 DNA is TGTGCCACCAGTGATTGGAGGCAGGGGAGCACAGATACGCAGTATTTT.